The 10 T cell receptor beta chains given below trace back to one sample, sequenced in a study of a mutant IDH1 vaccine in newly diagnosed glioma. Time point defined: week 35, safety follow-up. Vaccine doses each comprised 300 ug of mutant IDH1 20-mer peptide, with topical imiquimod. These TCRs are of unknown antigen specificity. Assay: immunoSEQ multiplex PCR; the TCRdb copy retains only in-frame clones and omits some. Among about 58,000 clones listed, around 81% were seen once. The sequencing used PBMCs, collected from a glioma patient whose treatment included an IDH1 peptide vaccine. These receptors all come from a man in his forties with glioma.

The CDR3 sequence is CATRIRDYGTDTQYF. The CDR3 DNA sequence: TGTGCCACACGGATCCGGGACTATGGCACAGATACGCAGTATTTT. The chain has TRBV6-1 and TRBJ2-3; 7 bases fit TRBD2. Germline assignment: CDR1 MNHNS and CDR2 SASEGT. The CDR3 is 15 amino acids. V lost 10 bases, J lost 1 base, and 11 bases stayed unmatched.

The chain carries TRBV18 and TRBJ1-4; TRBD1 matches at 9 bases. Trimming took 3 bases from V and 5 from J; bases not matched to a gene: 4. The CDR3 runs to 15 residues. Germline V CDR1 and CDR2: KGHSH, LQKENI. For the CDR3, the DNA is TGTGCCAGCTCACCTTCCGGGACAGGGAATGAAAAACTGTTTTTT. Translated, it gives CASSPSGTGNEKLFF.

About this clone itself: Germline and junction disagree at one end, which may indicate a read error. The chain employs TRBV19 and TRBJ1-5; D unclear. The length of the CDR3 is 16 residues. Germline V gene sequence: CDR1 LNHDA, CDR2 SQIVND (reference sequence). The CDR3 here is CASSLETPLSNQPQHF. CDR3 bases: TGTGCCAGTAGTCTAGAAACACCTCTTAGCAATCAGCCCCAGCATTTT. Together with reference TRBV19 and TRBJ1-5, the CDR3 gives the full variable domain: DGGITQSPKYLFRKEGQNVTLSCEQNLNHDAMYWYRQDPGQGLRLIYYSQIVNDFQKGDIAEGYSVSREKKESFPLTVTSAQKNPTAFYLCASSLETPLSNQPQHFGDGTRLSIL.

This clone has more than one count but fewer than ten. V and J are TRBV18 and TRBJ2-5; maybe TRBD2 (7 bases). The germline V gene encodes CDR1 KGHSH and CDR2 LQKENI. Trimming shortened V by 3 bases and J by 4 bases, and 18 bases separated the two germline ends. The CDR3 consists of 16 residues. For the CDR3, the DNA is TGTGCCAGCTCACCTTTTGGCGGGGGCCCGGGAGAGACCCAGTACTTC. It is translated as CASSPFGGGPGETQYF.

The chain uses TRBV10-2 and TRBJ2-1; a weak D match, TRBD2 (7 bases). CDR1 is WSHSY and CDR2 is SAAADI in the germline V gene. The CDR3 is 17 amino acids. Trimming removed 3 bases from V and 0 bases from J, with 15 bases in between. Here the CDR3 reads CASSDLSGGLSYNEQFF. The CDR3 DNA reads TGCGCCAGCAGTGATCTCTCGGGGGGCCTCTCCTACAATGAGCAGTTCTTC.

The V and J genes are TRBV19 and TRBJ2-5; 8 bases agree with TRBD2. J gave up 3 bases and V 8 bases, and 5 bases lay outside the gene matches. This CDR3 has 13 amino acids. Looked up from germline, CDR1 is LNHDA and CDR2 is SQIVND (reference sequence). The DNA of the CDR3 is TGTGCCAGTCGACGAGCGGGGGAAGAGACCCAGTACTTC. Protein: CASRRAGEETQYF. The variable domain in full, with the rest retrieved from reference TRBV19 and TRBJ2-5, is DGGITQSPKYLFRKEGQNVTLSCEQNLNHDAMYWYRQDPGQGLRLIYYSQIVNDFQKGDIAEGYSVSREKKESFPLTVTSAQKNPTAFYLCASRRAGEETQYFGPGTRLLVL.

The chain has TRBV7-2 and TRBJ2-2; the D gene is possibly TRBD2 (5 bases). Germline values: CDR1 SGHTA, CDR2 FQGNSA. The CDR3 sequence is 15 residues long. V was cut by 4 bases and J by 4 bases, with 13 bases left in between. The CDR3 reads CASSSAERSTGELFF. The DNA for the CDR3 is TGTGCCAGCAGCTCAGCGGAGAGGAGCACCGGGGAGCTGTTTTTT.

The rearrangement joins TRBV30 to TRBJ2-1, with a tentative D call TRBD2 (6 bases). The CDR3 spans 14 residues. The germline CDR1 and CDR2 sequences are GTSNPN and SVGIG (reference sequence). The V gene lost 0 bases and the J gene lost 4 bases, with 10 bases spanning the gap. The CDR3 DNA reads as TGTGCCTGGAGTGTTGGGGCGGGATACAATGAGCAGTTCTTC. Its protein is CAWSVGAGYNEQFF.

The CDR3 nucleotides are TGTGCCTGGAGTGACGGGACAGGGGGGAATGAGCAGTTCTTC. It translates to CAWSDGTGGNEQFF. The chain employs TRBV30 and TRBJ2-1; 11 bases are a match to TRBD1. Trimming at V came to 1 base and at J to 7 bases, leaving 3 bases not matched to a gene. This CDR3 has 14 residues. Germline V lookup: CDR1 GTSNPN, CDR2 SVGIG (reference sequence).

The chain recombines TRBV6-6 with TRBJ1-1, with D hard to call. CDR3 length equals 14 residues. Germline V lookup: CDR1 MNHNY, CDR2 SVGAGI (reference sequence). V lost 7 bases and J 6 bases, leaving 18 bases between the germline ends. The CDR3 DNA is TGTGCCAGCAACCCCGGGGTCGGGCGGGCTGAAGCTTTCTTT. Its translation: CASNPGVGRAEAFF.